These 17 T cell receptor beta chains came from one sample sequenced in a study of T cell changes during pregnancy in multiple sclerosis. Only in-frame clones appear in the TCRdb table, and some are missing; sequencing was by immunoSEQ multiplex PCR. Here the sample spans tens of thousands of clones, 80% to 95% being singletons. The sequencing used CD8+ T cells from peripheral blood mononuclear cells, collected in the third trimester of pregnancy. These receptors were obtained from a female donor in good health, enrolled as a control in a pregnancy study.

V and J are TRBV9 and TRBJ1-1, with a possible D match to TRBD1 (6 bases). The V end was cut by 2 bases, the J end by 5 bases, with 10 bases between. The CDR3 consists of 13 residues. In germline, CDR1 is SGDLS, CDR2 YYNGEE. The CDR3 nucleotides are TGTGCCAGCAGCGTTGGGGGCCGGACTGAAGCTTTCTTT. Residues: CASSVGGRTEAFF.

The chain joins TRBV15 to TRBJ2-1; TRBD2 matches 8 bases. With V trimmed by 0 bases and J by 6 bases, 7 bases remained unmatched. Germline CDR1 reads LNHNV; CDR2 reads YYDKDF (reference sequence). The CDR3 covers 16 residues. CDR3 loop: CATSRETGGGVNEQFF. CDR3 DNA: TGTGCCACCAGCAGAGAAACCGGGGGGGGTGTCAATGAGCAGTTCTTC.

The V gene is TRBV2, the J gene TRBJ1-3, with D perhaps TRBD1 (6 bases). V was shortened by 7 bases and J by 4 bases, with 14 bases between the two germline ends. The CDR3 spans 14 residues. Germline V lookup: CDR1 SNHLY, CDR2 FYNNEI. The CDR3 nucleotides are TGTGCCAGCACCAAGCAGGGGTCCGGAAACACCATATATTTT. Translating it yields CASTKQGSGNTIYF.

The V call is TRBV9, the J call TRBJ2-7; 9 bases fit TRBD1. V trimming: 3 bases; J trimming: 5 bases; junction bases outside the gene matches: 3. In germline, CDR1 is SGDLS, CDR2 YYNGEE. The CDR3 length is 13 residues. DNA of the CDR3: TGTGCCAGCAGCGGGGACAGGGCAGACGAGCAGTACTTC. It translates to CASSGDRADEQYF.

The V call is TRBV30, the J call TRBJ2-7, with 8 bases matching TRBD1. The J segment lost 4 bases and the V segment lost 1 base, leaving 3 bases of the junction unmatched. Per germline, CDR1 GTSNPN and CDR2 SVGIG (reference sequence). The CDR3 sequence is 13 residues long. The CDR3 coding sequence is TGTGCCTGGAGTGCAGACAGGGGTTACGAGCAGTACTTC. It encodes CAWSADRGYEQYF.

This clone was seen only once. V and J are TRBV12-2 and TRBJ1-3; TRBD1, the table's D call, was not compared with the DNA. TRBV12-2 is a known pseudogene. This CDR3 contains 16 residues. CDR3 coding DNA: TGTGCAAGTCGCTCCCCGGGACAGGGGGCTGAAAACACCATATATTTT. It translates to CASRSPGQGAENTIYF.

V and J are TRBV14 and TRBJ2-7, with 7 bases that match TRBD2. CDR3 length: 16 amino acids. The junction had 11 bases not matched to a gene; V was cut back by 1 base and J by 5 bases. Germline V gives CDR1 SGHDN, CDR2 FVKESK. The CDR3 DNA is TGTGCCAGCAGCCAAGTTGGACTAGGCATCATGAACGAGCAGTACTTC. It encodes CASSQVGLGIMNEQYF.

The count of this clone is one. The chain uses TRBV7-9 and TRBJ2-1, with 13 positions matching TRBD2. V lost 7 bases to trimming and J lost 5 bases; unmatched junction nucleotides: 8. The germline V gene encodes CDR1 SEHNR and CDR2 FQNEAQ (reference sequence). The length of the CDR3 is 16 residues. The CDR3 region is CASTRLAGGVDNEQFF. Written as DNA, the CDR3 is TGTGCCAGCACCAGACTAGCGGGGGGTGTAGACAATGAGCAGTTCTTC.

This clone was found once. The V and J genes are TRBV4-1 and TRBJ1-3, with TRBD1 as a possible D gene (6 bases). Looked up from germline, CDR1 is MGHRA and CDR2 is YSYEKL. V lost 0 bases and J 4 bases, leaving 10 bases between the germline ends. The CDR3 is made up of 15 amino acids. CDR3 in DNA: TGCGCCAGCAGCCAAGACCGGACAGAAGGAAACACCATATATTTT. Amino acid sequence: CASSQDRTEGNTIYF.

This chain joins TRBV9 and TRBJ2-3, with 10 bases identical to TRBD2. Germline CDR1 reads SGDLS; CDR2 reads YYNGEE. V was pared by 0 bases and J by 5 bases, with 6 bases of the junction left unmatched. This CDR3 has 16 residues. This chain's CDR3 is CASSVGGLAEGDTQYF. Written as DNA, the CDR3 is TGTGCCAGCAGCGTAGGAGGACTAGCGGAAGGAGATACGCAGTATTTT.

This sequence joins TRBV7-9 and TRBJ2-5; D is perhaps TRBD2 (6 bases). This CDR3 comprises 16 residues. The germline CDR1 and CDR2 sequences are SEHNR and FQNEAQ (reference sequence). Trimming removed 0 bases at V and 1 base at J, with 12 bases between. CDR3 coding DNA: TGTGCCAGCAGCTTAGCACACGGGGGTCTCCAAGAGACCCAGTACTTC. The encoded protein is CASSLAHGGLQETQYF.

The chain is built from TRBV30 and TRBJ1-1, with a tentative D call TRBD1 (5 bases). The CDR3 totals 13 residues. Per the germline V gene, CDR1 is GTSNPN and CDR2 is SVGIG (reference sequence). Between the trimmed V and J ends, which lost 0 bases and 3 bases, there was a span of 8 bases. Here the CDR3 reads CAWSVQEHTEAFF. Here the CDR3 DNA reads TGTGCCTGGAGTGTACAGGAACACACTGAAGCTTTCTTT.

The J gene is TRBJ2-1, the V gene TRBV4-1, with D possibly matching TRBD2 (5 bases). The CDR3 extends over 14 amino acids. V was cut by 0 bases and J by 10 bases, with 13 bases left in between. CDR1 MGHRA and CDR2 YSYEKL come from the germline V gene. CDR3 in DNA: TGCGCCAGCAGCCAAGACCACTCCTCGGGGGAGCAGTTCTTC. Its protein is CASSQDHSSGEQFF.

This clone turned up a few times. The chain has TRBV2 and TRBJ1-1; no firm D call. Trimming left V 7 bases short and J 0 bases short, with 12 bases between. There are 14 residues in the CDR3. CDR1 is SNHLY and CDR2 is FYNNEI in the germline V gene. The chain's CDR3 is CASTEGRMNTEAFF. The CDR3 DNA is TGTGCCAGCACCGAGGGCAGAATGAACACTGAAGCTTTCTTT. The full variable domain, rest sourced from reference TRBV2 and TRBJ1-1, is EPEVTQTPSHQVTQMGQEVILRCVPISNHLYFYWYRQILGQKVEFLVSFYNNEISEKSEIFDDQFSVERPDGSNFTLKIRSTKLEDSAMYFCASTEGRMNTEAFFGQGTRLTVV.

Here the CDR3 reads CASSTGGTEAFF. CDR3 sequence (DNA): TGTGCCAGCAGTACAGGGGGCACTGAAGCTTTCTTT. The chain is built from TRBV7-9 and TRBJ1-1, with TRBD1 identical over 8 bases. The V and J ends lost 6 bases and 4 bases, in that order; junction bases with no gene match: 1. Per germline, CDR1 SEHNR and CDR2 FQNEAQ (reference sequence). The CDR3 is 12 residues long.

This chain joins TRBV9 and TRBJ2-3; 13 bases are a match to TRBD2. V shed 3 bases and J 6 bases; nucleotides not matched to a gene: 13. The germline V gene encodes CDR1 SGDLS and CDR2 YYNGEE. This CDR3 contains 18 residues. Written as DNA, the CDR3 is TGTGCCAGCAGCGCAAAAATCACTAGCGGGGGGGCAGGGGATACGCAGTATTTT. Its translation is CASSAKITSGGAGDTQYF.

This clone has just one count. The chain couples TRBV7-6 to TRBJ2-7; D unresolved. With 4 bases removed from V and 4 bases from J, the gap between germline ends came to 11 bases. Germline V gene lookup returns CDR1 SGHVS and CDR2 FNYEAQ. The CDR3 length is 13 residues. The CDR3 region has the DNA TGTGCCAGCAGCTCCGCTTCACGGTACGAGCAGTACTTC. Translated: CASSSASRYEQYF. Based on the CDR3 plus reference TRBV7-6 and TRBJ2-7, the full variable domain is GAGVSQSPRYKVTKRGQDVALRCDPISGHVSLYWYRQALGQGPEFLTYFNYEAQQDKSGLPNDRFSAERPEGSISTLTIQRTEQRDSAMYRCASSSASRYEQYFGPGTRLTVT.